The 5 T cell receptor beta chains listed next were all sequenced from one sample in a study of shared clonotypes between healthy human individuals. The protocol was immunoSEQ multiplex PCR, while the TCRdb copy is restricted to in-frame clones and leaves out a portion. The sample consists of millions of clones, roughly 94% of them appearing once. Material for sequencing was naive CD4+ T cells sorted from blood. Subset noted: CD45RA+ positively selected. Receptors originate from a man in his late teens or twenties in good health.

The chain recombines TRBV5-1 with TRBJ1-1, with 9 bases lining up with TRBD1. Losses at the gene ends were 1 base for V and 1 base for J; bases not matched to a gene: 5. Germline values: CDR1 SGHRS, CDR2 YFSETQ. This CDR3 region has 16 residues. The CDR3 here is CASSLPDRGQNTEAFF. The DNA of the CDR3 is TGCGCCAGCAGCTTGCCGGACAGGGGACAGAACACTGAAGCTTTCTTT.

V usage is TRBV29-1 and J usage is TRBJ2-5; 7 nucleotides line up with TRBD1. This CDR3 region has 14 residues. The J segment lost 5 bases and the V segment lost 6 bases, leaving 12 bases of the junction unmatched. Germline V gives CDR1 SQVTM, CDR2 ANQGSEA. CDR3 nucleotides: TGCAGCGTAGCCGCAGGGGGTGAGATGGAGACCCAGTACTTC. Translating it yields CSVAAGGEMETQYF.

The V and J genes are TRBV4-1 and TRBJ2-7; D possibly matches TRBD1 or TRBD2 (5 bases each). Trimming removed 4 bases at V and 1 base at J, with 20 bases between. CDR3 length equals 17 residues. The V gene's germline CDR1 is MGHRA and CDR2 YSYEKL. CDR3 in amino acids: CASSLRPRDVGSYEQYF. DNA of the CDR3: TGCGCCAGCAGCCTCCGGCCCCGGGACGTGGGTTCCTACGAGCAGTACTTC.

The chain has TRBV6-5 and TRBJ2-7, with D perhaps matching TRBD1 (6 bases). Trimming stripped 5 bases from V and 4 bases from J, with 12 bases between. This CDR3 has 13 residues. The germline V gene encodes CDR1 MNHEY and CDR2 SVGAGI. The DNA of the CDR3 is TGTGCCAGCAGTCGATCAGGGGAGTACGAGCAGTACTTC. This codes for CASSRSGEYEQYF.

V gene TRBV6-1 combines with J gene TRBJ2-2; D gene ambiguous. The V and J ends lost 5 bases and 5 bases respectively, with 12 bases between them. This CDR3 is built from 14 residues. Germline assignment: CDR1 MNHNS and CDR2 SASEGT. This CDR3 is CASSLNRGTGELFF. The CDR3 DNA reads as TGTGCCAGCAGTCTAAACCGTGGGACCGGGGAGCTGTTTTTT.